This TCR beta chain was observed in a study of CD8 T cells in Susac syndrome. Reverse transcription of roughly 0.5 to 1 ug RNA was performed with random hexamers. TCRdb re-called the immunoSEQ multiplex PCR reads through MiXCR, storing one row per CDR3 protein. Here the sample spans under 350,000 distinct CDR3 sequences, about 90% being singletons. Deletions cut 7 bases from V and 5 bases from J, with 19 bases between. From germline, CDR1 is SNHLY and CDR2 FYNNEI. The CDR3 totals 15 residues. Sequences were obtained from CD4+ T cells from PBMCs. V gene TRBV2 combines with J gene TRBJ2-3, with a possible D match to TRBD1 (6 bases). The receptor's source is a human donor with multiple sclerosis. This CDR3 reads CASKLSGVGRDTQYF. DNA of the CDR3: TGTGCCAGCAAACTCTCAGGGGTTGGTAGAGATACGCAGTATTTT.